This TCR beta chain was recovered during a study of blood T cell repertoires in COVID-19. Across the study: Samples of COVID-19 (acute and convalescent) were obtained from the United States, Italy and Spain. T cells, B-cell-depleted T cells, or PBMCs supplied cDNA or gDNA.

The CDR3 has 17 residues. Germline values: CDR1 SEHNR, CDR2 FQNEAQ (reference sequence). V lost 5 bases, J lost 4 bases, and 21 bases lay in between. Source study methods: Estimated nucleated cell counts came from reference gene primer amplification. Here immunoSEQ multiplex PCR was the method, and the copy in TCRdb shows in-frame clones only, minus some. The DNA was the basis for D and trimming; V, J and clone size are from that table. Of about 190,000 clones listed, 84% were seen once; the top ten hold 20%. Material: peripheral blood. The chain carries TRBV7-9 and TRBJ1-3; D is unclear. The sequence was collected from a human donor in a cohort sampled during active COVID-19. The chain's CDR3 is CASSKRPYANLGNTIYF. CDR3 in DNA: TGTGCCAGCAGCAAACGCCCCTACGCGAACCTCGGAAACACCATATATTTT.